Described below is a single T cell receptor (beta chain) sequence and its context. Its antigen is undetermined. This sample was taken from a study of T cell responses to AZD1222 COVID-19 vaccine. This CDR3 region has 13 residues. V gave up 4 bases and J gave up 8 bases; unmatched junction bases: 5. CDR1 is SGHVS and CDR2 is FQNEAQ in the germline V gene. General study results and limits: Spike-specific TCR breadth and depth grew following two AZD1222 doses.

Clones were read by immunoSEQ multiplex PCR, and TCRdb kept only the in-frame ones, dropping some. The data hold more than 100,000 clones, with 90% observed a single time. The specimen comprised peripheral blood, sampled on day 0 of AZD1222 vaccination. This sequence joins TRBV7-8 and TRBJ2-1; 7 nucleotides align to TRBD1. The clonotype comes from an adult in good health. CDR3 protein: CASSSQGFDEQFF. CDR3 in DNA: TGTGCCAGCAGCTCACAGGGGTTTGATGAGCAGTTCTTC.